One and the same sample provided the 23 T cell receptor beta chains below, sequenced in a study of OX40 agonist ivuxolimab in advanced cancers. The method was immunoSEQ multiplex PCR; TCRdb's version includes in-frame clones alone and lacks a portion of them. The table includes nearly 95,000 clones, 85% to 95% detected once. Sequencing was performed on CD4+ or CD8+ T cells sorted from blood, taken in a trial of the OX40 agonist ivuxolimab. The receptors derive from an adult with an advanced solid tumor such as melanoma, head and neck, liver or kidney cancer.

This rearrangement joins TRBV19 to TRBJ2-2; 8 bases fit TRBD2. Germline CDR1 LNHDA, CDR2 SQIVND (reference sequence). Losses at the gene ends were 5 bases for V and 3 bases for J; bases not matched to a gene: 8. CDR3 length equals 16 residues. The CDR3 spells CASSSPGLDYTGELFF. The CDR3 nucleotides read TGTGCCAGTAGTTCACCGGGACTAGATTACACCGGGGAGCTGTTTTTT.

This clone turned up a few times. This chain links TRBV30 with TRBJ1-1; 9 nucleotides align to TRBD1. This CDR3 is 11 amino acids long. CDR1 GTSNPN and CDR2 SVGIG come from the germline V gene (reference sequence). V lost 5 bases, J lost 8 bases, and 3 bases stayed unmatched. CDR3 nucleotides: TGTGCCTGGGAGGGACAGGGAGAAGCTTTCTTT. Translation gives CAWEGQGEAFF.

V and J are TRBV4-1 and TRBJ2-5; 8 nucleotides align to TRBD1. Germline V lookup: CDR1 MGHRA, CDR2 YSYEKL. V was clipped by 2 bases and J by 5 bases; unmatched bases: 7. This CDR3 region has 15 residues. CDR3 loop: CASSQPSGGRETQYF. Written as DNA, the CDR3 is TGCGCCAGCAGCCAACCCTCAGGGGGCAGGGAGACCCAGTACTTC.

The V and J genes are TRBV2 and TRBJ2-7; D is perhaps TRBD1 (5 bases). The CDR3 is made up of 16 amino acids. Trimming left V 6 bases short and J 6 bases short, with 24 bases between. The germline V gene has CDR1 SNHLY and CDR2 FYNNEI. CDR3: CASRGLRGMERGEQYF. The CDR3 DNA sequence: TGTGCCAGCAGGGGTTTAAGGGGTATGGAGAGAGGCGAGCAGTACTTC.

The chain couples TRBV27 to TRBJ1-5; weak D call: TRBD1 (6 bases). The CDR3 spans 14 residues. With 3 bases removed from V and 5 bases from J, the gap between germline ends came to 11 bases. The germline gives CDR1 MNHEY, CDR2 SMNVEV (reference sequence). The CDR3 region is CASSFGGGYQPQHF. CDR3 nucleotides: TGTGCCAGCAGTTTTGGAGGGGGATATCAGCCCCAGCATTTT.

This chain links TRBV2 with TRBJ2-3; TRBD1 aligns across 7 bases. The CDR3 sequence is 15 residues long. The germline V gene has CDR1 SNHLY and CDR2 FYNNEI. With V trimmed by 7 bases and J by 2 bases, 9 bases remained unmatched. CDR3 nucleotide sequence: TGTGCCAGCAATGTTAAGGACAGGTTCACAGATACGCAGTATTTT. Translated, it gives CASNVKDRFTDTQYF.

The chain has TRBV19 and TRBJ1-1; D might be TRBD1 (6 bases). This CDR3 has 14 amino acids. Germline loops: CDR1 LNHDA, CDR2 SQIVND (reference sequence). The V and J ends lost 2 bases and 0 bases respectively, with 7 bases between them. The CDR3 region is CASSIQGMNTEAFF. CDR3 DNA sequence: TGTGCCAGTAGTATACAGGGGATGAACACTGAAGCTTTCTTT.

J is TRBJ1-1 and V is TRBV5-4, with D possibly TRBD1 on 5 matching bases. In germline, CDR1 is SGHNT, CDR2 YYREEE (reference sequence). The CDR3 length is 16 residues. With 0 bases removed from V and 6 bases from J, the gap between germline ends came to 18 bases. CDR3 region: CASSLEFGGEGAEAFF. For the CDR3, the DNA is TGTGCCAGCAGCTTGGAATTTGGGGGAGAAGGGGCTGAAGCTTTCTTT.

With respect to this clone: A junction end diverges from the germline sequence, so it may reflect a read error. At the DNA level, this CDR3 is encoded by other sequences in the same sample as well. The chain recombines TRBV6-5 with TRBJ2-7; D not certain. The CDR3 is 13 amino acids. Germline CDR1 and CDR2: MNHEY and SVGAGI. The DNA for the CDR3 is TGTGCCAGCAGTTTCGGTGCTTCCTATGAGCAGTACTTC. This sequence encodes CASSFGASYEQYF.

The chain carries TRBV13 and TRBJ1-2; 10 bases are shared with TRBD1. Germline V CDR1 and CDR2: PRHDT, FYEKMQ (reference sequence). This CDR3 region has 17 residues. J lost 2 bases, V lost 5 bases, and 11 bases had no gene match. The CDR3 here is CASSRIRTGGPNYGYTF. CDR3 DNA: TGTGCCAGCAGCCGAATTCGGACAGGGGGTCCCAACTATGGCTACACCTTC.

The chain carries TRBV6-6 and TRBJ2-3; unclear D gene. Germline CDR1 and CDR2: MNHNY and SVGAGI (reference sequence). Trimming shortened V by 2 bases and J by 2 bases, and 11 bases separated the two germline ends. This CDR3 region has 15 residues. The CDR3, as DNA: TGTGCCAGCAGTTACGCGGTCTACTCCACAGATACGCAGTATTTT. Translating it yields CASSYAVYSTDTQYF.

The chain has TRBV5-5 and TRBJ1-1; maybe TRBD1 (6 bases). Germline V lookup: CDR1 SGHKS, CDR2 YYEKEE (reference sequence). Trimming shortened V by 1 base and J by 2 bases, and 12 bases separated the two germline ends. The CDR3 has 15 residues. Written as DNA, the CDR3 is TGTGCCAGCAGCTTGCGGGGGGCTTCAAACACTGAAGCTTTCTTT. It yields the protein CASSLRGASNTEAFF.

The rearrangement links TRBV11-3 to TRBJ2-7; no definite D call. Germline V gene data show CDR1 as SGHNT and CDR2 as YENEEA. CDR3 length: 13 amino acids. V was cut by 1 base and J by 3 bases, with 7 bases left in between. The CDR3 loop reads CASSLASGYEQYF. The CDR3 region has the DNA TGTGCCAGCAGCTTAGCGTCAGGCTACGAGCAGTACTTC.

The chain carries TRBV11-2 and TRBJ2-1; no clear D. This CDR3 is 14 amino acids long. Germline CDR1 is SGHAT and CDR2 is FQNNGV. V lost 3 bases, J lost 4 bases, and 10 bases lay in between. DNA for the CDR3: TGTGCCAGCAGCTTCTCCCAGGCTTACAATGAGCAGTTCTTC. This encodes CASSFSQAYNEQFF.

V and J are TRBV21-1 and TRBJ1-5; TRBD1 reflects the table's D call only, with no check against the DNA. TRBV21-1 is termed a pseudogene. The CDR3 spans 17 residues. The CDR3 DNA sequence: TGTGCCAGCAGCAAAGCGCTTGAAGGGGGTTTCAATCAGCCCCAGCATTTT. Translated, it gives CASSKALEGGFNQPQHF.

This rearrangement joins TRBV9 to TRBJ2-3; D might be TRBD1 (6 bases). With 0 bases removed from V and 5 bases from J, the gap between germline ends came to 10 bases. This CDR3 is built from 14 residues. The germline CDR1 and CDR2 sequences are SGDLS and YYNGEE. This chain's CDR3 is CASSVGQGQDTQYF. Written as DNA, the CDR3 is TGTGCCAGCAGCGTAGGGCAGGGGCAAGATACGCAGTATTTT. Complete variable domain (other parts from reference TRBV9 and TRBJ2-3): DSGVTQTPKHLITATGQRVTLRCSPRSGDLSVYWYQQSLDQGLQFLIQYYNGEERAKGNILERFSAQQFPDLHSELNLSSLELGDSALYFCASSVGQGQDTQYFGPGTRLTVL.

This rearrangement joins TRBV7-2 to TRBJ2-5; 7 bases map to TRBD1. This CDR3 comprises 16 residues. V trimming: 5 bases; J trimming: 2 bases; junction bases outside the gene matches: 11. Germline V gene lookup returns CDR1 SGHTA and CDR2 FQGNSA. The CDR3 reads CASSLRFRQGQETQYF. The CDR3 nucleotides are TGTGCCAGCAGCCTCCGTTTCCGACAGGGTCAAGAGACCCAGTACTTC.

This sequence joins TRBV5-1 and TRBJ2-1, with 7 bases that match TRBD1. Germline V gene sequence: CDR1 SGHRS, CDR2 YFSETQ. V was clipped by 0 bases and J by 2 bases; unmatched bases: 5. This CDR3 is built from 16 residues. In DNA form, the CDR3 reads TGCGCCAGCAGCTTGGCCCGGCAGGGGGCCTACAATGAGCAGTTCTTC. Its protein is CASSLARQGAYNEQFF.

The chain combines TRBV5-8 with TRBJ1-2; D is perhaps TRBD1 (5 bases). V dropped 1 base and J dropped 11 bases, with 15 bases sitting between them. The CDR3 has 13 amino acids. Germline lookup yields CDR1 SGHTS and CDR2 YDEGEE. The CDR3: CASSLQGGFGYTF. CDR3 bases: TGTGCCAGCAGCTTGCAGGGCGGGTTTGGTTACACCTTC.

The V and J genes are TRBV4-2 and TRBJ2-7, with D unresolved. V was cut by 4 bases and J by 2 bases, with 12 bases left in between. CDR1 and CDR2 (germline): LGHNA, YNFKEQ. This CDR3 contains 14 residues. In DNA form, the CDR3 reads TGTGCCAGCAGCCTAGGCACGCCAGCCTACGAGCAGTACTTC. This translates into CASSLGTPAYEQYF.

The chain combines TRBV9 with TRBJ2-5, with 9 bases aligning to TRBD1. V was clipped by 0 bases and J by 5 bases; unmatched bases: 8. The CDR3 has 16 residues. Germline V gives CDR1 SGDLS, CDR2 YYNGEE. The CDR3 loop is CASSVEGQGIRETQYF. The CDR3 nucleotides read TGTGCCAGCAGCGTAGAGGGACAGGGAATCAGGGAGACCCAGTACTTC.

The chain has TRBV4-1 and TRBJ1-1; D remains unclear. Germline V CDR1 and CDR2: MGHRA, YSYEKL. This CDR3 has 12 residues. The ends were cut back, 2 bases at V and 4 bases at J, with 5 bases in the middle. CDR3 bases: TGCGCCAGCAGCCAATTTGGCACTGAAGCTTTCTTT. Its protein product is CASSQFGTEAFF.

The chain uses TRBV4-2 and TRBJ2-3; TRBD2 agrees at 8 bases. This CDR3 is 15 amino acids long. V lost 4 bases, J lost 3 bases, and 6 bases stayed unmatched. The germline gives CDR1 LGHNA, CDR2 YNFKEQ. The chain's CDR3 is CASSPREAETDTQYF. DNA of the CDR3: TGTGCCAGCAGCCCGCGGGAGGCCGAGACAGATACGCAGTATTTT.